These T cell receptor beta chains were read from a single sample in a study of blood T cells in healthy people across ages. TCRdb reprocessed the 5' RACE reads via MiXCR and lists one record per CDR3 protein. This table has 800,000 to 1,300,000 distinct CDR3 sequences, about 25% appearing once. In addition, the sample was reused for a study of T cells of mothers and their children.

Sequenced input: blood. These receptors were obtained from a girl aged 2 to 10 in good health. Both conserved end residues are part of each CDR3. Each record gives: V gene, clone size, J gene, CDR3 protein. Clone sizes are given selectively: once, few, many, or a class where the clone is expanded.

TRBV20-1	few	.	CSAWTAYEQYF
TRBV12-3/TRBV12-4	.	TRBJ1-2	CASSPGWDGYTF
TRBV4-3	.	TRBJ2-3	CASSQDLPDTQYF
TRBV28	.	TRBJ2-7	CASSLVEGGTYEQYF
TRBV9	many	TRBJ2-3	CASKRPSGAEADTQYF
TRBV10-3	.	.	CAIRRVLSSYEQYF
TRBV24-1	.	TRBJ2-7	CATRDSGSYEQYF
TRBV7-9	.	TRBJ1-3	CASSPSTGEPGNTIYF
TRBV7-2	few	TRBJ2-7	CACSLGSYEQYF
TRBV14	few	TRBJ2-5	CASSQGGPGRAETQYF
TRBV5-5	few	.	CASSLYGTGVIEQFF
TRBV2	few	TRBJ1-6	CASKRRGYNSPLHF
TRBV29-1	once	TRBJ2-7	CSVGPQGGGYEQYF
TRBV7-2	few	TRBJ2-1	CASSPMASAYNEQFF
TRBV7-2	once	TRBJ2-4	CASSSDRNIQYF
TRBV7-6	few	TRBJ2-1	CASSLVFGNEQFF
TRBV11-2	few	TRBJ1-2	CASSLGFEDNYTF
TRBV19	.	TRBJ2-5	CAAGPAVETQYF
TRBV5-1	.	TRBJ1-4	CASSFEPGGRGEKLFF
TRBV7-9	few	TRBJ1-4	CASSSLGFEKLFF
TRBV27	.	TRBJ2-7	CASSETGAYEQYF
TRBV15	.	TRBJ2-7	CATSRRDRPYEQYF
TRBV18	.	TRBJ1-2	CASSPPQRDYGYTF
TRBV29-1	few	TRBJ1-1	CSGTTGATEAFF
TRBV6-5	.	TRBJ1-2	CASTKHQGNGYTF
TRBV28	few	TRBJ2-7	CASSLQAGDSYEQYF
TRBV21-1	.	TRBJ2-7	CASSKDRLGDQMYKYEQYF
TRBV12-3/TRBV12-4	few	TRBJ2-5	CASSFEGPKTQYF
TRBV12-3/TRBV12-4	many	TRBJ2-5	CASSTDRQETQYF
TRBV28	.	.	CASGTGYGNEQFF
TRBV20-1	.	TRBJ2-3	CSARDRTKRGDTQYF
TRBV20-1	.	TRBJ2-1	CSARDHRTVPYNEQFF
TRBV20-1	few	TRBJ2-3	CSATALAGVSDTQYF
TRBV20-1	few	TRBJ1-1	CSAQNTEAFF
TRBV4-1	.	TRBJ2-1	CASSQELAPEQFF
TRBV6-8	.	TRBJ2-5	CASSSDRGFLWETQYF
TRBV7-9	.	TRBJ2-2	CASSKDRGRAGELFF
TRBV7-8	.	TRBJ1-5	CASSLDSTVIRFQPQHF
TRBV7-2	once	TRBJ2-6	CASSLAGQGFSGANVLTF
TRBV3-1	.	TRBJ2-6	CASSQDHTPGEGESGANVLTF
TRBV27	few	TRBJ2-5	CASSPLPSGQETQYF
TRBV29-1	few	TRBJ2-1	CSARQGGLETGNEQFF
TRBV7-9	few	TRBJ1-5	CASGQGEQPQHF
TRBV12-3/TRBV12-4	few	TRBJ2-1	CASSLSGVAGHSEQFF
TRBV9	few	TRBJ2-3	CASSVQPGPTDTQYF
TRBV12-3/TRBV12-4	few	TRBJ1-2	CASSQAGAGNYGYTF
TRBV3-1	few	.	CASSARNEQFF
TRBV29-1	.	TRBJ1-2	CSVYPLGQAHYGYTF
TRBV4-1	few	TRBJ1-4	CASSHQGFEKLFF
TRBV24-1	.	TRBJ2-1	CASDSGESSYNEQFF
TRBV12-3/TRBV12-4	few	TRBJ2-5	CASSLSSGSLETQYF
TRBV6-2/TRBV6-3	.	.	CASSPLLAGGNEQFF
TRBV24-1	.	TRBJ2-3	CATGTVEDTQYF
TRBV15	few	TRBJ2-3	CATSPTSGATDTQYF
TRBV2	few	TRBJ2-1	CADGWGQGTGEQFF
TRBV20-1	few	TRBJ1-3	CSASSRDVHSGNTIYF
TRBV7-2	few	TRBJ1-2	CASSLSSDYGYTF
TRBV10-3	.	TRBJ2-7	CAISESKGAGGEQYF
TRBV6-2/TRBV6-3	once	TRBJ2-5	CASREPSGQGVETQYF